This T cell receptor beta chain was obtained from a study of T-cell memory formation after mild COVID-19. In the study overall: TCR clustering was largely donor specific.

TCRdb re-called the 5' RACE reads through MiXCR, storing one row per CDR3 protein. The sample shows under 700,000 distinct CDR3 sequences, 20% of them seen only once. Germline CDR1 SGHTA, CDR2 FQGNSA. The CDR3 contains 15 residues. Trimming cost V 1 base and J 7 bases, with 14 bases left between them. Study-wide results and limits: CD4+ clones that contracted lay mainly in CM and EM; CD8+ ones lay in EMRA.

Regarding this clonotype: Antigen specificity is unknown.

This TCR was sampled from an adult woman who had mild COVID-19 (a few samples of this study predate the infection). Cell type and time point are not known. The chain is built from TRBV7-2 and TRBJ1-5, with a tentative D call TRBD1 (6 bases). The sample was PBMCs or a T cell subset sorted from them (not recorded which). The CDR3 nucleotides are TGTGCCAGCAGCTTAGTGGGGGGGCAGGGACAGCCCCAGCATTTT. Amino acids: CASSLVGGQGQPQHF.